A single sample is the source of the 17 T cell receptor beta chains below, sequenced in a study of blood T cell repertoires in COVID-19. Generated by immunoSEQ multiplex PCR, the TCRdb table keeps only in-frame clones and is missing some. The profile covers hundreds of thousands of clones, with 86% appearing a single time and around 1.4% taken by the ten largest. Sequencing used peripheral blood. These receptors all stem from a woman aged 25 to 39 with active or convalescent COVID-19.

The chain is built from TRBV6-5 and TRBJ1-2, with 11 bases lining up with TRBD1. CDR3 length: 16 residues. V was pared by 2 bases and J by 4 bases, with 6 bases of the junction left unmatched. CDR1 and CDR2 (germline): MNHEY, SVGAGI. CDR3 sequence: CASSYADRGLGYGYTF. The CDR3 nucleotides are TGTGCCAGCAGTTACGCGGACAGGGGGCTTGGCTATGGCTACACCTTC.

V is TRBV7-9 and J is TRBJ1-1; D might be TRBD1 (5 bases). This CDR3 has 12 residues. V lost 5 bases and J 4 bases, leaving 8 bases between the germline ends. Germline CDR1 reads SEHNR; CDR2 reads FQNEAQ (reference sequence). CDR3 in amino acids: CASSIDSTEAFF. In DNA form, the CDR3 reads TGTGCCAGCAGCATAGACAGCACTGAAGCTTTCTTT.

In DNA, the CDR3 is TGTGCCAGCAGCCCGGGACTAGCCGATACCCAGTACTTC. The encoded protein is CASSPGLADTQYF. This chain connects TRBV7-9 to TRBJ2-5; 9 bases are a match to TRBD2. J lost 8 bases, V lost 5 bases, and 6 bases had no gene match. The CDR3 has 13 amino acids. The germline V gene encodes CDR1 SEHNR and CDR2 FQNEAQ (reference sequence).

In the case of this clone: This sample also contains other DNA sequences that code for the same CDR3. The V gene is TRBV5-1, the J gene TRBJ1-6, with 8 bases aligning to TRBD1. The germline CDR1 and CDR2 sequences are SGHRS and YFSETQ. The length of the CDR3 is 14 residues. V gave up 4 bases and J gave up 7 bases; unmatched junction bases: 4. CDR3 nucleotide sequence: TGCGCCAGCAGCGACGGACAGGGCAATTCACCCCTCCACTTT. Translation: CASSDGQGNSPLHF.

This clone was seen more than once but under ten times. The chain employs TRBV4-1 and TRBJ1-6, with 8 bases matching TRBD1. The V segment lost 2 bases and the J segment 7 bases; nucleotides outside the gene matches: 4. Germline values: CDR1 MGHRA, CDR2 YSYEKL. The CDR3 is made up of 15 amino acids. The CDR3 nucleotides read TGCGCCAGCAGCCAACCGGACAGGGACAATTCACCCCTCCACTTT. Residues: CASSQPDRDNSPLHF.

The chain carries TRBV5-4 and TRBJ2-3; D remains ambiguous. Germline values: CDR1 SGHNT, CDR2 YYREEE (reference sequence). Trimming took 4 bases from V and 5 from J, leaving 11 bases between them. The CDR3 runs 13 residues. The DNA of the CDR3 is TGTGCCAGCAGCCCCTCGAGCGTAGATACGCAGTATTTT. Its protein product is CASSPSSVDTQYF.

There are a few counts of this clone. The rearrangement uses TRBV30 and TRBJ1-5; D gene unclear. Trimming took off 0 bases at V and 1 base at J, with 13 bases between the two ends. The germline V gene has CDR1 GTSNPN and CDR2 SVGIG (reference sequence). The CDR3 is 16 residues long. The CDR3 DNA reads as TGTGCCTGGAGTGTATCTGCCGGGGTGAGCAATCAGCCCCAGCATTTT. Amino acids: CAWSVSAGVSNQPQHF.

V is TRBV12-3 or TRBV12-4 and J is TRBJ2-2; D not resolved. The CDR3 is 13 amino acids. Trimming left V 7 bases short and J 4 bases short, with 10 bases between. The CDR3 nucleotides are TGTGCCAGCATCAACACGCTCACCGGGGAGCTGTTTTTT. Amino acids: CASINTLTGELFF.

This sequence joins TRBV10-3 and TRBJ2-7; perhaps TRBD1 as D (6 bases). V lost 0 bases to trimming and J lost 3 bases, with 15 bases between them. The CDR3 is 16 residues long. Per the germline V gene, CDR1 is ENHRY and CDR2 is SYGVKD. The CDR3 is CAISESGKTGYYEQYF. DNA for the CDR3: TGTGCCATCAGTGAGTCGGGAAAGACAGGTTACTACGAGCAGTACTTC.

As regards this clone: The sample contains more than one DNA sequence encoding this CDR3. V usage is TRBV5-1 and J usage is TRBJ1-4, with 7 bases that match TRBD1. J gave up 0 bases and V 0 bases, and 2 bases lay outside the gene matches. Looked up from germline, CDR1 is SGHRS and CDR2 is YFSETQ. The CDR3 runs to 16 residues. This CDR3 is CASSLGGTATNEKLFF. CDR3 DNA sequence: TGCGCCAGCAGCTTGGGGGGGACAGCAACTAATGAAAAACTGTTTTTT.

V and J are TRBV18 and TRBJ1-1; 10 positions agree with TRBD1. This CDR3 contains 15 residues. Trimming cost V 4 bases and J 3 bases; bases outside gene matches: 5. Germline V gene data show CDR1 as KGHSH and CDR2 as LQKENI. The CDR3 DNA is TGTGCCAGCTCACGCCGACAGGGGGCGGACACTGAAGCTTTCTTT. Its translation is CASSRRQGADTEAFF.

V and J are TRBV19 and TRBJ2-7, with TRBD2 matching 9 bases. This CDR3 has 15 amino acids. Unmatched junction bases numbered 9, after V lost 6 bases and J lost 3 bases. CDR1 LNHDA and CDR2 SQIVND come from the germline V gene (reference sequence). The CDR3 region is CASSKLSGRVYEQYF. CDR3 DNA: TGTGCCAGTAGCAAGCTTAGCGGGAGAGTCTACGAGCAGTACTTC.

This chain joins TRBV2 and TRBJ1-2; TRBD1 aligns across 8 bases. The CDR3 spans 13 residues. After removal of 7 bases from V and 6 bases from J, the junction contained 7 bases not matched to a gene. Germline CDR1 is SNHLY and CDR2 is FYNNEI. CDR3 residues: CASTDRGYDGYTF. The CDR3 nucleotides read TGTGCCAGCACCGACAGGGGATACGATGGCTACACCTTC.

The J gene is TRBJ1-1, the V gene TRBV29-1; D gene unclear. The germline V and J ends were trimmed by 7 bases and 2 bases, with 11 bases remaining between them. Germline-derived CDR1 and CDR2 are SQVTM and ANQGSEA. The CDR3 contains 12 residues. CDR3 in amino acids: CSAPLLNTEAFF. CDR3 bases: TGCAGCGCCCCTTTGTTAAACACTGAAGCTTTCTTT.

The gene calls are TRBV6-1 and TRBJ1-1; D might be TRBD1 (5 bases). CDR3 length equals 15 residues. V lost 3 bases and J lost 4, with 15 bases in between. Germline CDR1 is MNHNS and CDR2 is SASEGT. The CDR3 region has the DNA TGTGCCAGCAGTGACGAGGGGAGGGTATTCACTGAAGCTTTCTTT. This translates into CASSDEGRVFTEAFF.

This clone was found a few times. The chain is built from TRBV28 and TRBJ1-2; weak D call: TRBD1 (6 bases). Germline V gene lookup returns CDR1 MDHEN and CDR2 SYDVKM. Trimming stripped 10 bases from V and 7 bases from J, with 19 bases between. The CDR3 consists of 13 residues. CDR3 nucleotides: TGTGCCATTGGGGGCGGACCCAAGCTTGGCTACACCTTC. Translation: CAIGGGPKLGYTF.

The gene calls are TRBV5-5 and TRBJ2-5, with D perhaps TRBD1 (5 bases). The germline V gene has CDR1 SGHKS and CDR2 YYEKEE (reference sequence). The V gene lost 0 bases and the J gene lost 2 bases, with 5 bases spanning the gap. The CDR3 sequence is 13 residues long. CDR3 bases: TGTGCCAGCAGCTTGGGACAGCAAGAGACCCAGTACTTC. This encodes CASSLGQQETQYF.